This record looks at one T cell receptor beta chain sequence and its context. The antigen remains undetermined. Other DNA sequences in the sample encode the same CDR3. The method was immunoSEQ multiplex PCR; TCRdb's version includes in-frame clones alone and lacks a portion of them. The sample lists 150,000 to 200,000 clones; under 95% were seen once. The germline gives CDR1 LNHNV, CDR2 YYDKDF (reference sequence). The CDR3 runs to 15 residues. V was pared by 3 bases and J by 2 bases, with 5 bases of the junction left unmatched. Timing groups of about 4 and about 12 weeks for second doses were pooled. This sample is drawn from a study of T cell responses to AZD1222 COVID-19 vaccine. Study-wide results and limits: Nearly half of spike-specific TCRs reportedly target variant regions that are unmutated in the B.1.351 and B.1.1.7 variants. Across the whole spike, CD4 TCRs peaked at regions 160-218 and 743-854.

The chain carries TRBV15 and TRBJ1-1; 8 bases align to TRBD1. The receptor was isolated from an adult who received the AZD1222 COVID-19 vaccine. This specimen was peripheral blood, taken 28 days after the second AZD1222 dose. CDR3 sequence: CATSRSGQVNTEAFF. DNA for the CDR3: TGTGCCACCAGCAGGTCGGGACAGGTAAACACTGAAGCTTTCTTT.